This T cell receptor beta chain was identified in a study of T cells in Graves' hyperthyroidism and ophthalmopathy. Study results and limitations: Ophthalmopathy was predicted by the model a median of roughly 6 months ahead of onset.

The CDR3 totals 17 residues. Germline V gives CDR1 KGHSH, CDR2 LQKENI. The V and J ends lost 2 bases and 5 bases respectively, with 19 bases between them. Using RNA transcripts as the source, TCR beta CDR3 regions were amplified. Researchers ran a first-round RT-PCR on the TCR CDR3 using the HTBI primer set. TCRdb analysed the multiplex PCR reads with MiXCR anew, one entry per CDR3 protein. The sample has around 500,000 distinct CDR3 sequences; about 16% are singletons. Remarks on this clonotype: The antigen is unknown.

The TCR originated in a woman aged 25 to 45 with Graves' ophthalmopathy. The material sequenced was blood. This rearrangement joins TRBV18 to TRBJ1-5, with D possibly matching TRBD1 (5 bases). Here the CDR3 DNA reads TGTGCCAGCTCACCAAGGAGGGGAACGGGGTTGGATCAGCCCCAGCATTTT. Protein: CASSPRRGTGLDQPQHF.